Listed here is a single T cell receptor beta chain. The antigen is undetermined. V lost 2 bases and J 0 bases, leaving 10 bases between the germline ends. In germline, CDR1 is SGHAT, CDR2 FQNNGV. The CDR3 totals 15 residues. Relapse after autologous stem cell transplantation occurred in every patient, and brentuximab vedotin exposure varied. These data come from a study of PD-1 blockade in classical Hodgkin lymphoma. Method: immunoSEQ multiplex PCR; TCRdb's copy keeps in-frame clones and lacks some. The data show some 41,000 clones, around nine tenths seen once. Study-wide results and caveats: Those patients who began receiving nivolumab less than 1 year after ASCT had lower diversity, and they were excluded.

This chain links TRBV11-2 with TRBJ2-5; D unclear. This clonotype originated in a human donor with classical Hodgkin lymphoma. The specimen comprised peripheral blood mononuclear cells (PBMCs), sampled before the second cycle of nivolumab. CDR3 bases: TGTGCCAGCAGCTTAAGTACGTGGGACCAAGAGACCCAGTACTTC. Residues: CASSLSTWDQETQYF.